The 30 T cell receptor beta chains below come from one sample, sequenced in a study of naive and memory T cell subsets. Two oligonucleotides, mixed equimolar, formed the beta constant-region primer covering TRBC1 and TRBC2. Ligated cDNA was amplified by four rounds of PCR with nested alpha and beta constant-region primers and SP2. TCRdb independently ran MiXCR on the UMI-ligation and nested PCR reads; one entry per CDR3 protein. This sample has around 29,000 distinct CDR3 sequences, with approximately 17% found just once. Sequencing was done on a sample of effector memory CD4+ T cells from blood. Noted subset: effector memory, CD45RA- CD27-. Receptors were obtained from a human donor in good health.

There are a few counts of this clonotype. The J gene is TRBJ2-2, the V gene TRBV20-1; D tentatively reads TRBD1 or TRBD2 (5 bases each). The CDR3 contains 14 residues. Germline loops: CDR1 DFQATT, CDR2 SNEGSKA (reference sequence). V lost 6 bases and J lost 7, with 18 bases in between. This CDR3 reads CSAPGPRGGGELFF. DNA for the CDR3: TGCAGTGCCCCCGGGCCGAGGGGCGGCGGGGAGCTGTTTTTT.

The chain employs TRBV5-1 and TRBJ2-7, with TRBD2 matching 12 bases. The CDR3 sequence is 15 residues long. Germline CDR1 is SGHRS and CDR2 is YFSETQ. With 5 bases clipped from V and 2 bases from J, the junction kept 5 bases outside the gene matches. CDR3 amino acids: CASSSGLAGPYEQYF. The DNA for the CDR3 is TGCGCCAGCAGTTCTGGACTAGCGGGACCCTACGAGCAGTACTTC.

In its sample, this clonotype was seen a few times. The CDR3 sequence: CASSIDGLRQPQHF. For the CDR3, the DNA is TGTGCCAGCAGCATAGACGGGTTACGACAGCCCCAGCATTTT. The chain joins TRBV7-9 to TRBJ1-5; D is unclear. The CDR3 has 14 amino acids. Trimming cost V 5 bases and J 7 bases, with 15 bases left between them. Germline V gives CDR1 SEHNR, CDR2 FQNEAQ (reference sequence).

This clonotype was recorded a few times. The genes are TRBV28 and TRBJ2-7, with TRBD1 identical over 9 bases. CDR3 length equals 15 residues. With V trimmed by 5 bases and J by 5 bases, 10 bases remained unmatched. Germline V gives CDR1 MDHEN, CDR2 SYDVKM. In DNA, the CDR3 is TGTGCCAGCAGTACAGGGGGCCTTGGGAGCCACGAGCAGTACTTC. Protein sequence: CASSTGGLGSHEQYF.

This clonotype appeared many times. The V call is TRBV5-1, the J call TRBJ1-6; the D gene is possibly TRBD1 (5 bases). There are 14 residues in the CDR3. The germline gives CDR1 SGHRS, CDR2 YFSETQ. The V end was cut by 3 bases, the J end by 7 bases, with 11 bases between. CDR3 sequence (DNA): TGCGCCAGCAGCTCGGGACTGACGAATTCACCCCTCCACTTT. This codes for CASSSGLTNSPLHF.

The chain has TRBV6-1 and TRBJ2-3, with TRBD2 matching over 11 bases. CDR3 length: 17 amino acids. V shed 1 base, J shed 4 bases, and the junction held 7 bases outside the gene matches. Germline assignment: CDR1 MNHNS and CDR2 SASEGT. The CDR3 loop is CASSEGGTSGVPDTQYF. The CDR3 region has the DNA TGTGCCAGCAGTGAAGGGGGGACTAGCGGAGTTCCAGATACGCAGTATTTT.

The chain uses TRBV29-1 and TRBJ2-2; 7 bases fit TRBD1. Looked up from germline, CDR1 is SQVTM and CDR2 is ANQGSEA. This CDR3 region has 15 residues. Trimming removed 6 bases from V and 3 bases from J; junction bases left unmatched: 10. CDR3 in DNA: TGCAGCGTCGCGCCGGGACAGTCATACACCGGGGAGCTGTTTTTT. This gives the protein CSVAPGQSYTGELFF.

The V call is TRBV20-1, the J call TRBJ1-2; D not certain. The CDR3 contains 14 residues. CDR1 is DFQATT, CDR2 SNEGSKA, per germline (reference sequence). Trimming removed 5 bases from V and 0 bases from J, with 13 bases in between. The CDR3, as DNA: TGCAGTGCTGAGTCCCTTTATCCTAACTATGGCTACACCTTC. Translated, it gives CSAESLYPNYGYTF.

This clonotype was seen repeatedly, ten times or more. J is TRBJ2-6 and V is TRBV19, with TRBD1 as a possible D gene (5 bases). Per the germline V gene, CDR1 is LNHDA and CDR2 is SQIVND (reference sequence). The CDR3 is 15 residues long. Trimming stripped 2 bases from V and 1 base from J, with 6 bases between. CDR3 in DNA: TGTGCCAGTAGTATAAGGGGATCTGGGGCCAACGTCCTGACTTTC. Translation: CASSIRGSGANVLTF.

The chain is built from TRBV4-1 and TRBJ1-1; D might be TRBD1 (5 bases). The length of the CDR3 is 17 residues. V lost 2 bases, J lost 4 bases, and 20 bases lay in between. Germline loops: CDR1 MGHRA, CDR2 YSYEKL. In DNA, the CDR3 is TGCGCCAGCAGCCAAAACCCCCTTCGACGAGGGGTCACTGAAGCTTTCTTT. Its protein product is CASSQNPLRRGVTEAFF.

This clonotype was observed many times. The V and J genes are TRBV20-1 and TRBJ2-6, with TRBD2 identical over 11 bases. The CDR3 covers 17 residues. The V and J ends lost 0 bases and 0 bases, in that order; junction bases with no gene match: 1. Germline CDR1 reads DFQATT; CDR2 reads SNEGSKA (reference sequence). As DNA, the CDR3 is TGCAGTGCTAGAGATACTAGCGGGAGCTCTGGGGCCAACGTCCTGACTTTC. Protein product: CSARDTSGSSGANVLTF.

This clonotype was found many times. V and J are TRBV27 and TRBJ2-2; either TRBD1 or TRBD2 may supply D (6 bases each). The CDR3 sequence is 15 residues long. Germline V gene lookup returns CDR1 MNHEY and CDR2 SMNVEV (reference sequence). V lost 6 bases to trimming and J lost 5 bases, with 16 bases between them. The DNA of the CDR3 is TGTGCCAGCAGCCGCGGAGGGGGAGTTACCGGGGAGCTGTTTTTT. Its protein is CASSRGGGVTGELFF.

The CDR3 DNA sequence: TGTGCCAGCACTAATAGGGCGAGAAACACCATATATTTT. This encodes CASTNRARNTIYF. This chain links TRBV6-5 with TRBJ1-3; D is unclear. Germline V gene data show CDR1 as MNHEY and CDR2 as SVGAGI. The CDR3 is 13 residues long. V lost 7 bases and J lost 5, with 12 bases in between.

This chain links TRBV27 with TRBJ2-3, with D tentatively TRBD2 (7 bases). There are 15 residues in the CDR3. V was clipped by 4 bases and J by 2 bases, with 13 bases between them. The germline CDR1 and CDR2 sequences are MNHEY and SMNVEV (reference sequence). The CDR3 is CASSSQRDNTDTQYF. The CDR3, as DNA: TGTGCCAGCAGTTCCCAGCGGGACAACACAGATACGCAGTATTTT.

This chain links TRBV27 with TRBJ2-5; 9 positions agree with TRBD1. The junction had 12 bases not matched to a gene; V was cut back by 3 bases and J by 4 bases. The CDR3 is 17 residues long. Germline lookup yields CDR1 MNHEY and CDR2 SMNVEV (reference sequence). The CDR3 loop reads CASSLYSGTGKRETQYF. CDR3 coding DNA: TGTGCCAGCAGTTTGTATTCCGGGACAGGGAAGCGAGAGACCCAGTACTTC.

This clonotype was seen ten or more times. V and J are TRBV6-2 or TRBV6-3 and TRBJ2-1; D possibly corresponds to TRBD2 (6 bases). The germline gives CDR1 MNHEY, CDR2 SVGEGT. This CDR3 has 17 amino acids. V lost 6 bases and J 4 bases, leaving 22 bases between the germline ends. This CDR3 reads CASSPSDRASDYNEQFF. Written as DNA, the CDR3 is TGTGCCAGCAGCCCATCCGACCGGGCTAGCGATTACAATGAGCAGTTCTTC.

The chain joins TRBV15 to TRBJ1-1, with TRBD1 matching 9 bases. After removal of 3 bases from V and 1 base from J, the junction contained 0 bases not matched to a gene. This CDR3 is 14 amino acids long. Germline V lookup: CDR1 LNHNV, CDR2 YYDKDF (reference sequence). The CDR3 reads CATSRDRGNTEAFF. For the CDR3, the DNA is TGTGCCACCAGCAGGGACAGGGGGAACACTGAAGCTTTCTTT. Full variable domain (remainder filled in from reference TRBV15 and TRBJ1-1): DAMVIQNPRYQVTQFGKPVTLSCSQTLNHNVMYWYQQKSSQAPKLLFHYYDKDFNNEADTPDNFQSRRPNTSFCFLDIRSPGLGDTAMYLCATSRDRGNTEAFFGQGTRLTVV.

This clonotype was detected a few times. The chain combines TRBV6-5 with TRBJ2-7; 14 nucleotides line up with TRBD2. Germline V gene sequence: CDR1 MNHEY, CDR2 SVGAGI. J gave up 3 bases and V 4 bases, and 2 bases lay outside the gene matches. This CDR3 is 15 amino acids long. Here the CDR3 reads CASSSGTSGSYEQYF. The CDR3 DNA follows: TGTGCCAGCAGTTCCGGGACTAGCGGGAGCTACGAGCAGTACTTC.

This chain uses TRBV20-1 with TRBJ2-5, with D maybe TRBD1 (6 bases). Germline V gene sequence: CDR1 DFQATT, CDR2 SNEGSKA (reference sequence). The ends were cut back, 5 bases at V and 3 bases at J, with 10 bases in the middle. The CDR3 runs to 12 residues. In DNA, the CDR3 is TGCAGTGCTCACACAGGGAAAGAGACCCAGTACTTC. Translating gives CSAHTGKETQYF.

The chain uses TRBV24-1 and TRBJ2-1, with 9 bases aligning to TRBD2. V shed 1 base and J 5 bases; nucleotides not matched to a gene: 2. The germline gives CDR1 KGHDR, CDR2 SFDVKD. This CDR3 has 15 residues. The CDR3 bases are TGTGCCACCAGTGATTTCGCGGGAGGGAACAATGAGCAGTTCTTC. This codes for CATSDFAGGNNEQFF.

V and J are TRBV28 and TRBJ2-7; 7 bases match TRBD1. This CDR3 contains 14 residues. J gave up 3 bases and V 2 bases, and 4 bases lay outside the gene matches. Germline lookup yields CDR1 MDHEN and CDR2 SYDVKM. In DNA, the CDR3 is TGTGCCAGCAGTTTACCGGGACAGTTCTACGAGCAGTACTTC. Its translation is CASSLPGQFYEQYF. The full variable domain, completed using reference TRBV28 and TRBJ2-7, is DVKVTQSSRYLVKRTGEKVFLECVQDMDHENMFWYRQDPGLGLRLIYFSYDVKMKEKGDIPEGYSVSREKKERFSLILESASTNQTSMYLCASSLPGQFYEQYFGPGTRLTVT.

J is TRBJ2-1 and V is TRBV9, with 14 bases identical to TRBD2. With V trimmed by 0 bases and J by 7 bases, 12 bases remained unmatched. Germline V CDR1 and CDR2: SGDLS, YYNGEE. The CDR3 contains 19 residues. The CDR3, as DNA: TGTGCCAGCAGCGTAGGACTAGCGGGAGGGCCGGGGAGAGGTAATGAGCAGTTCTTC. Its translation: CASSVGLAGGPGRGNEQFF.

There are a few counts of this clonotype. The chain combines TRBV19 with TRBJ1-5; no definite D call. This CDR3 comprises 13 residues. V lost 5 bases, J lost 5 bases, and 10 bases lay in between. Germline-derived CDR1 and CDR2 are LNHDA and SQIVND (reference sequence). CDR3 coding DNA: TGTGCCAGTAGTCAACGATATGATCAGCCCCAGCATTTT. It is translated as CASSQRYDQPQHF. Supplemented by reference TRBV19 and TRBJ1-5, the full variable domain reads DGGITQSPKYLFRKEGQNVTLSCEQNLNHDAMYWYRQDPGQGLRLIYYSQIVNDFQKGDIAEGYSVSREKKESFPLTVTSAQKNPTAFYLCASSQRYDQPQHFGDGTRLSIL.

This clonotype was found many times. The J gene is TRBJ1-5, the V gene TRBV28; D not resolved. The germline gives CDR1 MDHEN, CDR2 SYDVKM. V lost 6 bases to trimming and J lost 2 bases, with 11 bases between them. This CDR3 is 14 amino acids long. CDR3 in amino acids: CASRRMGGNQPQHF. The CDR3 bases are TGTGCCAGCAGGAGGATGGGAGGCAATCAGCCCCAGCATTTT.

The V and J genes are TRBV7-2 and TRBJ2-1, with D tentatively TRBD1 (5 bases). The length of the CDR3 is 15 residues. Germline-derived CDR1 and CDR2 are SGHTA and FQGNSA. Trimming removed 1 base from V and 2 bases from J, with 9 bases in between. The CDR3 region has the DNA TGTGCCAGCAGCTTAGGTTGGGGCCCCTACAATGAGCAGTTCTTC. It encodes CASSLGWGPYNEQFF.

The chain is built from TRBV20-1 and TRBJ2-5; TRBD2 might be the D (6 bases). V shed 3 bases and J shed 3 bases, with 8 bases lying between them. CDR1 and CDR2 (germline): DFQATT, SNEGSKA (reference sequence). The CDR3 covers 12 residues. The CDR3: CSARGLKETQYF. CDR3 sequence (DNA): TGCAGTGCTAGGGGACTTAAAGAGACCCAGTACTTC.

This clonotype appeared many times. The gene calls are TRBV5-4 and TRBJ2-2, with D possibly matching TRBD2 (6 bases). Trimming removed 4 bases from V and 0 bases from J, with 13 bases in between. CDR3 size: 16 residues. Germline lookup yields CDR1 SGHNT and CDR2 YYREEE (reference sequence). As DNA, the CDR3 is TGTGCCAGCAGCCCCTTGAAGCGGGCGAACACCGGGGAGCTGTTTTTT. Translated: CASSPLKRANTGELFF. Together with reference TRBV5-4 and TRBJ2-2, the CDR3 gives the full variable domain: ETGVTQSPTHLIKTRGQQVTLRCSSQSGHNTVSWYQQALGQGPQFIFQYYREEENGRGNFPPRFSGLQFPNYSSELNVNALELDDSALYLCASSPLKRANTGELFFGEGSRLTVL.

This clonotype was seen at least ten times. V gene TRBV10-3 combines with J gene TRBJ1-5; D possibly corresponds to TRBD1 (6 bases). The germline V gene encodes CDR1 ENHRY and CDR2 SYGVKD. The CDR3 has 16 amino acids. V was shortened by 0 bases and J by 2 bases, with 11 bases between the two germline ends. The DNA of the CDR3 is TGTGCCATCAGTGAGTCACAGGGCACAGGCAATCAGCCCCAGCATTTT. Residues: CAISESQGTGNQPQHF.

This clonotype was found many times. CDR3 DNA: TGCAGTGCAAGTGGGACAGGGGGTTCGAACACTGAAGCTTTCTTT. Protein product: CSASGTGGSNTEAFF. The V gene is TRBV20-1, the J gene TRBJ1-1; TRBD1 aligns across 11 bases. The V segment lost 6 bases and the J segment 1 base; nucleotides outside the gene matches: 7. CDR1 and CDR2 (germline): DFQATT, SNEGSKA (reference sequence). The CDR3 loop spans 15 amino acids.

The sample holds many counts of this clonotype. The chain uses TRBV3-1 and TRBJ2-3; 9 nucleotides agree with TRBD2. With 0 bases clipped from V and 6 bases from J, the junction kept 10 bases outside the gene matches. CDR3 length: 17 residues. Germline CDR1 LGHDT, CDR2 YNNKEL (reference sequence). The CDR3 is CASSQDRRAGGSDTQYF. The CDR3 bases are TGTGCCAGCAGCCAAGATAGGCGAGCGGGAGGTTCGGATACGCAGTATTTT.